This T cell receptor beta chain derives from a study of blood T cell repertoires in COVID-19. As originally analysed: Estimates of nucleated cell counts were drawn from the amplification of reference gene primers. TCRdb's table, derived via immunoSEQ multiplex PCR, lists solely in-frame clones and lacks some. The V and J calls and clone size were taken over from that table, and D and trimming were inferred from the DNA. Here the sample spans fewer than 450,000 clones, approximately 87% being singletons. This clone was counted once. The sequenced sample consisted of peripheral blood. The TCR was taken from a woman aged 45-65 years with COVID-19, enrolled during active disease.

The CDR3 DNA is TGTGCCAGCAGCTTTCAAGGGAGGTACAATGAGCAGTTCTTC. Amino acid sequence: CASSFQGRYNEQFF. This chain uses TRBV7-2 with TRBJ2-1; D possibly corresponds to TRBD2 (6 bases). The CDR3 runs 14 residues. V was shortened by 3 bases and J by 4 bases, with 10 bases between the two germline ends. Germline assignment: CDR1 SGHTA and CDR2 FQGNSA. Drawing the rest from reference TRBV7-2 and TRBJ2-1, the complete variable domain is GAGVSQSPSNKVTEKGKDVELRCDPISGHTALYWYRQSLGQGLEFLIYFQGNSAPDKSGLPSDRFSAERTGGSVSTLTIQRTQQEDSAVYLCASSFQGRYNEQFFGPGTRLTVL.